The 12 T cell receptor beta chains below were found in one sample sequenced in a study of blood T cell repertoires in COVID-19. Generated by immunoSEQ multiplex PCR, the TCRdb table keeps only in-frame clones and is missing some. The sample contains about 270,000 clones, 70% to 90% of which appear only once. The material sequenced was PBMCs or T cells enriched from blood (not recorded which). The receptors were gathered from a woman under 40 who had recovered from COVID-19.

This clone was observed a single time. This chain links TRBV28 with TRBJ1-1; D is uncertain. This CDR3 contains 13 residues. V lost 10 bases and J lost 2, with 14 bases in between. Germline-derived CDR1 and CDR2 are MDHEN and SYDVKM. Written as DNA, the CDR3 is TGTGCCACCGCGCCCCCGGGAAACACTGAAGCTTTCTTT. It yields the protein CATAPPGNTEAFF. The full variable domain, completed using reference TRBV28 and TRBJ1-1, is DVKVTQSSRYLVKRTGEKVFLECVQDMDHENMFWYRQDPGLGLRLIYFSYDVKMKEKGDIPEGYSVSREKKERFSLILESASTNQTSMYLCATAPPGNTEAFFGQGTRLTVV.

The rearrangement links TRBV28 to TRBJ2-3; TRBD2 aligns across 10 bases. Germline lookup yields CDR1 MDHEN and CDR2 SYDVKM. The junction had 10 bases not matched to a gene; V was cut back by 4 bases and J by 3 bases. CDR3 size: 17 residues. DNA of the CDR3: TGTGCCAGCAGTTCCTCGGGGGCTAGCGGGAGAACAGATACGCAGTATTTT. Amino acid sequence: CASSSSGASGRTDTQYF.

The V gene is TRBV6-5, the J gene TRBJ1-2; D is perhaps TRBD1 (5 bases). There are 14 residues in the CDR3. Germline V gene lookup returns CDR1 MNHEY and CDR2 SVGAGI. Deletions cut 5 bases from V and 4 bases from J, with 14 bases between. The CDR3: CASSTLRVPYGYTF. DNA for the CDR3: TGTGCCAGCAGTACACTCAGGGTCCCCTATGGCTACACCTTC.

This clone was detected once. V is TRBV7-9 and J is TRBJ2-7; 7 bases fit TRBD1. CDR1 is SEHNR, CDR2 FQNEAQ, per germline (reference sequence). The CDR3 covers 16 residues. The ends lost 1 base at V and 7 bases at J; junction bases unmatched: 13. In DNA form, the CDR3 reads TGTGCCAGCAGCTTAGAAGGCGGACAGGTCCGTGGGGAGCAGTACTTC. Protein product: CASSLEGGQVRGEQYF.

The chain recombines TRBV9 with TRBJ2-4; the D gene is possibly TRBD1 (5 bases). CDR3 size: 13 residues. The V end lost 3 bases, the J end lost 8 bases, and 12 bases lay between the germline ends. The germline CDR1 and CDR2 sequences are SGDLS and YYNGEE. The CDR3 nucleotides are TGTGCCAGCAGCGAGGGGAATAAAGACATTCAGTACTTC. It is translated as CASSEGNKDIQYF.

The genes are TRBV28 and TRBJ2-5; 8 bases line up with TRBD2. V gave up 0 bases and J gave up 4 bases; unmatched junction bases: 7. Germline lookup yields CDR1 MDHEN and CDR2 SYDVKM. The CDR3 runs 16 residues. CDR3: CASSLWGGRTTETQYF. CDR3 in DNA: TGTGCCAGCAGTTTATGGGGCGGGAGGACCACAGAGACCCAGTACTTC. The variable domain in full, with the rest retrieved from reference TRBV28 and TRBJ2-5, is DVKVTQSSRYLVKRTGEKVFLECVQDMDHENMFWYRQDPGLGLRLIYFSYDVKMKEKGDIPEGYSVSREKKERFSLILESASTNQTSMYLCASSLWGGRTTETQYFGPGTRLLVL.

This clone has just a few counts. CDR3 in amino acids: CASRTGIGVAFF. The CDR3 DNA reads TGTGCCAGCCGGACAGGCATAGGGGTGGCTTTCTTT. The chain carries TRBV12-3 or TRBV12-4 and TRBJ1-1, with 7 bases identical to TRBD1. With 8 bases clipped from V and 11 bases from J, the junction kept 11 bases outside the gene matches. There are 12 residues in the CDR3.

J is TRBJ1-2 and V is TRBV29-1; perhaps TRBD1 as D (5 bases). The germline V and J ends were trimmed by 4 bases and 0 bases, with 6 bases remaining between them. Looked up from germline, CDR1 is SQVTM and CDR2 is ANQGSEA. The CDR3 has 12 amino acids. DNA for the CDR3: TGCAGCGTTGGACAGTCTAACTATGGCTACACCTTC. Encoded protein: CSVGQSNYGYTF. Combining the CDR3 with reference TRBV29-1 and TRBJ1-2 gives the whole variable domain SAVISQKPSRDICQRGTSLTIQCQVDSQVTMMFWYRQQPGQSLTLIATANQGSEATYESGFVIDKFPISRPNLTFSTLTVSNMSPEDSSIYLCSVGQSNYGYTFGSGTRLTVV.

V usage is TRBV19 and J usage is TRBJ2-5, with D possibly TRBD2 on 6 matching bases. The V gene's germline CDR1 is LNHDA and CDR2 SQIVND (reference sequence). The CDR3 is made up of 14 amino acids. V lost 9 bases to trimming and J lost 3 bases, with 17 bases between them. The CDR3, as DNA: TGTGCCAGCAACGACGGAGGGCTGGAAGAGACCCAGTACTTC. Translating it yields CASNDGGLEETQYF.

The V call is TRBV7-9, the J call TRBJ1-2, with D perhaps matching TRBD1 (5 bases). The CDR3 sequence is 13 residues long. V lost 3 bases, J lost 7 bases, and 12 bases lay in between. From germline, CDR1 is SEHNR and CDR2 FQNEAQ (reference sequence). CDR3 nucleotides: TGTGCCAGCAGCTTTGGCGACAGTCCTGGCTACACCTTC. Translation: CASSFGDSPGYTF.

The chain recombines TRBV9 with TRBJ2-1; 11 nucleotides line up with TRBD1. Germline V lookup: CDR1 SGDLS, CDR2 YYNGEE. J was trimmed by 13 bases and V by 4 bases; bases with no gene match: 7. The length of the CDR3 is 13 residues. The CDR3: CASSWTGGDSQFF. The CDR3 DNA reads TGTGCCAGCAGCTGGACAGGGGGCGATAGCCAGTTCTTC. Combining the CDR3 with reference TRBV9 and TRBJ2-1 gives the whole variable domain DSGVTQTPKHLITATGQRVTLRCSPRSGDLSVYWYQQSLDQGLQFLIQYYNGEERAKGNILERFSAQQFPDLHSELNLSSLELGDSALYFCASSWTGGDSQFFGPGTRLTVL.

This chain links TRBV4-3 with TRBJ1-3; 7 positions match TRBD1. Germline CDR1 and CDR2: LGHNA and YSLEER. This CDR3 is 19 amino acids long. J was trimmed by 2 bases and V by 1 base; bases with no gene match: 14. The CDR3 here is CASSQASVIQGTPGNTIYF. The CDR3 DNA sequence: TGCGCCAGCAGCCAAGCCAGTGTTATACAGGGGACTCCTGGAAACACCATATATTTT.